This entry features one TCR beta chain sequence. Source study methods: Estimates of nucleated cell counts were drawn from the amplification of reference gene primers. Assay used: immunoSEQ multiplex PCR; TCRdb lists only in-frame clones, some missing. The V and J calls and clone size were taken over from that table, and D and trimming were inferred from the DNA. The data contain 95,000 or so clones, 80% to 90% of them singletons. The CDR3 loop spans 16 amino acids. CDR1 is SQVTM and CDR2 is ANQGSEA in the germline V gene. Trimming cost V 3 bases and J 0 bases; bases outside gene matches: 3. The data stem from a study of blood T cell repertoires in COVID-19. For the study at large: Donors in the United States, Italy and Spain gave samples during acute or convalescent COVID-19. Nucleic acid was either cDNA or gDNA, and it came from T cells, B-cell-depleted T cells, or PBMCs.

Specimen: peripheral blood. The clonotype originates from an older man with active or convalescent COVID-19. V and J are TRBV29-1 and TRBJ2-6; 9 bases line up with TRBD1. CDR3 coding DNA: TGCAGCGTTGAGTACAGGGGGCGCTCTGGGGCCAACGTCCTGACTTTC. Amino acid sequence: CSVEYRGRSGANVLTF.